A selection of T cell receptor beta chains follows, all from one sample in a study of blood T cells in healthy people across ages. One entry per CDR3 protein, called by TCRdb with MiXCR from the 5' RACE reads. Among approximately 1.5 million distinct CDR3 sequences, approximately 39% were seen once, and the ten largest hold under 5%. The sequenced sample consisted of blood. The source is a woman younger than 35 in good health. CDR3s leave out the opening cysteine and the closing phenylalanine or tryptophan. A D gene is named only where the DNA matches it firmly.

TRBV28	-	TRBJ1-4	ASSLRTALSEKLF
TRBV7-8	TRBD2	TRBJ2-3	ASSLSRLAGVAVDTQY
TRBV30	-	TRBJ1-5	AWSVGPNQPQH
TRBV5-1	TRBD1	TRBJ1-2	ASSSRDSSNVNYGYT
TRBV7-6	-	TRBJ1-4	ASSYPGGEKLF
TRBV12-3/TRBV12-4	-	TRBJ2-5	ASSPGGATQY
TRBV16	TRBD1	-	ASSQSRTGAYEQY
TRBV12-3/TRBV12-4	-	TRBJ1-5	ASSFFGGAGNQPQH
TRBV11-2	-	TRBJ1-2	ASSLDWRGYT
TRBV5-6	TRBD1	TRBJ1-5	ASSLARWDRSRTHSNQPQH
TRBV20-1	-	TRBJ2-3	SAKWTTDTQY
TRBV7-2	TRBD1	TRBJ2-7	ASSQGLGGFYEQY
TRBV29-1	TRBD1	TRBJ1-5	SASTGVGQPQH
TRBV4-1	TRBD2	TRBJ2-4	ASRKVLAGGPDIQY
TRBV5-1	-	TRBJ1-2	VSSHRHSFNYGYT
TRBV18	-	TRBJ1-2	ASSPPRTTSNYGYT
TRBV27	-	TRBJ1-5	ASSLTGQGQPQH
TRBV3-1	-	TRBJ2-1	ASSQWGQALNNEQF
TRBV12-3/TRBV12-4	TRBD1	TRBJ1-1	ASSLVRGGTEAF
TRBV4-1	TRBD1	TRBJ1-2	ASSQVGQGADYGYT
TRBV4-3	-	TRBJ1-2	ASSQEARLNYGYT
TRBV12-3/TRBV12-4	-	TRBJ1-2	ASSLMALVTGYT
TRBV27	-	TRBJ1-1	ASSLESRGTEAF
TRBV7-9	-	TRBJ1-1	ASSLGVEWEVNTEAF
TRBV4-1	TRBD2	TRBJ2-7	ASSQVLQGRGGNPYEQY
TRBV20-1	TRBD1	TRBJ2-7	SVPMPPGQTVYEQY
TRBV11-2	-	TRBJ2-7	AGSSGALYEQY
TRBV24-1	-	TRBJ1-2	ATSDISINYGYT
TRBV20-1	-	TRBJ2-4	SARPPAKNIQY
TRBV4-1	-	TRBJ2-3	ASSPRQDPDTQY
TRBV29-1	TRBD2	TRBJ2-1	SVVGTSGYNEQF
TRBV27	-	TRBJ1-1	ASSTIRVTGLDTEAF
TRBV7-2	-	TRBJ2-3	ASSLMAVTDTQY
TRBV6-1	-	TRBJ1-2	ASGGLYGYT
TRBV20-1	TRBD2	-	SAIGLAANYEQY
TRBV30	-	TRBJ2-1	AWSGISYNEQF
TRBV27	TRBD1	TRBJ1-2	ASSSTGVYGYT
TRBV20-1	TRBD2	TRBJ2-1	SARTGLGRVYNEQF
TRBV20-1	-	TRBJ1-2	SARSGVYGYT
TRBV12-3/TRBV12-4	-	-	ASSSRTGRAETQY
TRBV7-9	TRBD1	TRBJ1-2	ASSRGQQGSYGYT
TRBV29-1	-	TRBJ1-1	RAGPNAEAF
TRBV15	TRBD1	TRBJ2-3	ATSSDRVDTQY
TRBV29-1	TRBD1	TRBJ1-5	SVVTGTGGIQPQH
TRBV7-6	-	TRBJ2-3	ASSPGPTQGDTQY
TRBV25-1	-	TRBJ1-5	ASTKPPRSNQPQH